Below, 30 T cell receptor beta chains from the same sample are listed, as sequenced in a study of CD8 T cells in Susac syndrome. The RNA input was roughly 0.45 to 1 ug, and it was reverse transcribed with random hexamers. MiXCR was run by TCRdb on the immunoSEQ multiplex PCR reads, yielding one entry per CDR3 protein. The table has about 120,000 distinct CDR3 sequences, around 94% seen once. The sequencing input was CD4+ T cells from PBMCs. The receptor source for this set is a human donor in good health.

This CDR3 reads CASSKEAADTQYF. The CDR3, as DNA: TGTGCCAGCAGCAAAGAGGCGGCAGATACGCAGTATTTT. The V and J genes are TRBV21-1 and TRBJ2-3. TRBV21-1 is a pseudogene locus. The CDR3 sequence is 13 residues long.

This chain joins TRBV20-1 and TRBJ2-5; possibly TRBD1 for D (5 bases). V lost 1 base, J lost 2 bases, and 5 bases lay in between. Germline values: CDR1 DFQATT, CDR2 SNEGSKA (reference sequence). This CDR3 is built from 12 residues. CDR3 protein: CSARGQQETQYF. The CDR3 coding sequence is TGCAGTGCTAGAGGACAGCAAGAGACCCAGTACTTC.

The CDR3 nucleotides are TGTGCCAGCAGCTTCCGAAGCACACTGGCCAGCTCTGGGGCCAACGTCCTGACTTTC. Its translation is CASSFRSTLASSGANVLTF. The chain joins TRBV5-4 to TRBJ2-6; D is unresolved. Germline assignment: CDR1 SGHNT and CDR2 YYREEE (reference sequence). This CDR3 region has 19 residues. Trimming pared 2 bases from V and 0 bases from J, leaving 18 bases between.

The rearrangement uses TRBV23-1 and TRBJ2-5, with D tentatively TRBD1 or TRBD2 (5 bases each). TRBV23-1 is noted as an ORF with a role that remains uncertain. Trimming left V 7 bases short and J 6 bases short, with 9 bases between. This CDR3 is built from 11 residues. CDR3 DNA: TGCGCCAGCATCGAGGGACAGACCCAGTACTTC. Its translation: CASIEGQTQYF.

The V call is TRBV5-1, the J call TRBJ2-7, with a possible D match to TRBD2 (6 bases). The CDR3 consists of 13 residues. V dropped 1 base and J dropped 6 bases, with 11 bases sitting between them. CDR1 and CDR2 (germline): SGHRS, YFSETQ. CDR3 in amino acids: CASSLTSSGEQYF. For the CDR3, the DNA is TGCGCCAGCAGCTTGACTAGCAGCGGCGAGCAGTACTTC.

The genes are TRBV20-1 and TRBJ2-5, with TRBD2 matching 12 bases. This CDR3 has 14 residues. Trimming removed 4 bases from V and 5 bases from J; junction bases left unmatched: 5. Germline V gene lookup returns CDR1 DFQATT and CDR2 SNEGSKA (reference sequence). The CDR3 reads CSATRLAGGETQYF. As DNA, the CDR3 is TGCAGTGCTACCCGGCTAGCGGGAGGGGAGACCCAGTACTTC.

The chain links TRBV3-1 to TRBJ2-1, with unresolved D. Germline CDR1 reads LGHDT; CDR2 reads YNNKEL (reference sequence). V was clipped by 1 base and J by 5 bases, with 12 bases between them. The CDR3 runs to 15 residues. In DNA, the CDR3 is TGTGCCAGCAGCCAAGTGTCAGGAGTCGACAATGAGCAGTTCTTC. It specifies CASSQVSGVDNEQFF.

The V gene is TRBV7-9, the J gene TRBJ2-7, with D unresolved. Germline values: CDR1 SEHNR, CDR2 FQNEAQ (reference sequence). The CDR3 has 13 residues. V shed 1 base and J shed 4 bases, with 8 bases lying between them. CDR3 amino acids: CASSLVVTYEQYF. In DNA form, the CDR3 reads TGTGCCAGCAGCTTAGTTGTCACGTACGAGCAGTACTTC.

V is TRBV7-9 and J is TRBJ2-3; 12 nucleotides align to TRBD2. From germline, CDR1 is SEHNR and CDR2 FQNEAQ (reference sequence). V lost 3 bases and J lost 5; bases outside the gene matches: 3. The CDR3 loop spans 15 amino acids. The CDR3 coding sequence is TGTGCCAGCAGCTTCATACTAGCGGGAGGAGATACGCAGTATTTT. Protein product: CASSFILAGGDTQYF.

CDR3 protein: CASSYGQVRASWETQYF. The CDR3 bases are TGTGCCAGCAGTTACGGTCAGGTCCGAGCCAGTTGGGAGACCCAGTACTTC. J is TRBJ2-5 and V is TRBV6-5; D is unclear. Germline assignment: CDR1 MNHEY and CDR2 SVGAGI. The CDR3 has 17 amino acids. Trimming cost V 2 bases and J 5 bases, with 21 bases left between them.

The CDR3 DNA reads as TGTGCCAGCAGTACACAGGGGGAGTCCTATAATTCACCCCTCCACTTT. It codes for CASSTQGESYNSPLHF. The chain has TRBV27 and TRBJ1-6; 8 nucleotides align to TRBD1. Germline assignment: CDR1 MNHEY and CDR2 SMNVEV (reference sequence). The CDR3 contains 16 residues. Trimming cost V 5 bases and J 1 base; bases outside gene matches: 4.

As for this clonotype: The junction does not match germline at one end; this may be a read error. This chain's CDR3 is CASSAPGTDQMYYHF. For the CDR3, the DNA is TGCGCCAGCAGTGCACCCGGGACAGACCAAATGTACTACCACTTC. The chain joins TRBV10-2 to TRBJ2-7; TRBD1 matches at 7 bases. Germline lookup yields CDR1 WSHSY and CDR2 SAAADI. CDR3 length equals 15 residues.

This clonotype came up a few times. This rearrangement joins TRBV7-3 to TRBJ2-3; weak D call: TRBD1 (6 bases). The CDR3 runs 14 residues. With 5 bases removed from V and 5 bases from J, the gap between germline ends came to 14 bases. The germline gives CDR1 SGHTA, CDR2 FQGTGA. The CDR3: CASSLNPGEDTQYF. The DNA of the CDR3 is TGTGCCAGCAGCCTAAACCCAGGGGAAGATACGCAGTATTTT.

This rearrangement joins TRBV6-4 to TRBJ1-1, with D hard to call. The CDR3 sequence is 13 residues long. Germline lookup yields CDR1 MRHNA and CDR2 SNTAGT. V was trimmed by 3 bases and J by 3 bases, leaving 8 bases between them. CDR3 region: CASSEKPYTEAFF. CDR3 sequence (DNA): TGTGCCAGCAGTGAAAAGCCGTACACTGAAGCTTTCTTT.

This sequence joins TRBV29-1 and TRBJ1-1, with 7 bases aligning to TRBD1. The junction had 11 bases not matched to a gene; V was cut back by 6 bases and J by 7 bases. The CDR3 is made up of 13 amino acids. Germline CDR1 and CDR2: SQVTM and ANQGSEA. CDR3 coding DNA: TGCAGCGTCCACGACAGGGCTGCCCGTGAAGCTTTCTTT. It codes for CSVHDRAAREAFF.

For the CDR3, the DNA is TGCAGTGCTAGAGGGTCCTACAATGAGCAGTTCTTC. Its protein product is CSARGSYNEQFF. This chain uses TRBV20-1 with TRBJ2-1; D not certain. The germline V gene has CDR1 DFQATT and CDR2 SNEGSKA (reference sequence). This CDR3 is 12 amino acids long. The V gene lost 1 base and the J gene lost 1 base, with 2 bases spanning the gap.

V is TRBV7-9 and J is TRBJ1-2; tentative D call: TRBD1 (5 bases). Germline V CDR1 and CDR2: SEHNR, FQNEAQ (reference sequence). Deletions cut 3 bases from V and 2 bases from J, with 10 bases between. The CDR3 is made up of 14 amino acids. The CDR3 loop reads CASSLGDRNYGYTF. Here the CDR3 DNA reads TGTGCCAGCAGCTTGGGCGACAGAAACTATGGCTACACCTTC.

The rearrangement uses TRBV20-1 and TRBJ2-7; D is possibly TRBD2 (5 bases). Germline CDR1 is DFQATT and CDR2 is SNEGSKA (reference sequence). Trimming cost V 5 bases and J 1 base, with 18 bases left between them. The CDR3 is 15 amino acids. This CDR3 is CSALSLETISYEQYF. CDR3 sequence (DNA): TGCAGTGCTCTATCACTCGAGACTATTTCCTACGAGCAGTACTTC.

The rearrangement joins TRBV20-1 to TRBJ2-5; 11 bases match TRBD2. The CDR3 totals 15 residues. V was pared by 6 bases and J by 5 bases, with 11 bases of the junction left unmatched. The germline CDR1 and CDR2 sequences are DFQATT and SNEGSKA (reference sequence). The CDR3 region is CSAPFASGRSETQYF. As DNA, the CDR3 is TGCAGTGCCCCCTTTGCTAGCGGGAGGTCGGAGACCCAGTACTTC.

The CDR3 sequence is CASSDSSSTDTQYF. Here the CDR3 DNA reads TGTGCCAGCAGTGATTCGTCTAGCACAGATACGCAGTATTTT. The genes are TRBV2 and TRBJ2-3; D gene ambiguous. V gave up 3 bases and J gave up 0 bases, with 7 bases separating them. CDR3 length equals 14 residues. Germline-derived CDR1 and CDR2 are SNHLY and FYNNEI.

The V and J genes are TRBV19 and TRBJ1-2; no clear D. V was trimmed by 6 bases and J by 0 bases, leaving 14 bases between them. In germline, CDR1 is LNHDA, CDR2 SQIVND (reference sequence). CDR3 length equals 15 residues. CDR3 nucleotides: TGTGCCAGTAGGATTGGGCAGGAACCTAACTATGGCTACACCTTC. Protein product: CASRIGQEPNYGYTF.

This rearrangement joins TRBV3-1 to TRBJ2-7; 10 bases are shared with TRBD1. Germline assignment: CDR1 LGHDT and CDR2 YNNKEL (reference sequence). The CDR3 is made up of 15 amino acids. J was trimmed by 3 bases and V by 4 bases; bases with no gene match: 6. CDR3 DNA: TGTGCCAGCAGCCTCCTGGGACAGGGGATCTACGAGCAGTACTTC. This codes for CASSLLGQGIYEQYF.

The rearrangement links TRBV6-2 or TRBV6-3 to TRBJ2-1; TRBD2 agrees at 8 bases. Trimming took 4 bases from V and 5 from J; bases not matched to a gene: 10. The CDR3 covers 16 residues. Germline CDR1 reads MNHEY; CDR2 reads SVGEGT. The CDR3 DNA is TGTGCCAGCAGTTCTCTGTCCAGCGGGAGCAACAATGAGCAGTTCTTC. Protein: CASSSLSSGSNNEQFF.

V gene TRBV30 combines with J gene TRBJ1-1, with D uncertain. Trimming cost V 0 bases and J 3 bases, with 11 bases left between them. The germline CDR1 and CDR2 sequences are GTSNPN and SVGIG (reference sequence). This CDR3 has 14 residues. CDR3 amino acids: CAWSVRGWDTEAFF. The CDR3 coding sequence is TGTGCCTGGAGTGTACGGGGTTGGGACACTGAAGCTTTCTTT.

The rearrangement joins TRBV7-2 to TRBJ2-7; D remains unclear. Trimming took off 6 bases at V and 0 bases at J, with 15 bases between the two ends. The CDR3 covers 15 residues. Germline CDR1 reads SGHTA; CDR2 reads FQGNSA. The CDR3 DNA is TGTGCCAGCAGTCTGGGTAGCTCTACCTCCTACGAGCAGTACTTC. Translated: CASSLGSSTSYEQYF.

The chain links TRBV7-2 to TRBJ2-3; 8 bases are a match to TRBD2. Germline CDR1 reads SGHTA; CDR2 reads FQGNSA. V lost 1 base to trimming and J lost 0 bases; unmatched junction nucleotides: 6. The CDR3 loop spans 17 amino acids. CDR3 residues: CASSLVFGGGSTDTQYF. The CDR3 DNA reads TGTGCCAGCAGCTTAGTGTTCGGGGGGGGGAGCACAGATACGCAGTATTTT.

This chain joins TRBV7-2 and TRBJ2-5, with D possibly TRBD1 on 7 matching bases. Trimming left V 4 bases short and J 5 bases short, with 11 bases between. The CDR3 consists of 13 residues. Per the germline V gene, CDR1 is SGHTA and CDR2 is FQGNSA. The CDR3 protein is CASSSQGRETQYF. In DNA form, the CDR3 reads TGTGCCAGCAGCTCACAGGGGAGGGAGACCCAGTACTTC.

The chain combines TRBV7-6 with TRBJ2-3; a possible D gene is TRBD2 (6 bases). This CDR3 contains 16 residues. The V end was cut by 0 bases, the J end by 1 base, with 11 bases between. The germline gives CDR1 SGHVS, CDR2 FNYEAQ. The CDR3 region is CASSLALAPRTDTQYF. In DNA, the CDR3 is TGTGCCAGCAGCTTAGCACTAGCCCCCCGCACAGATACGCAGTATTTT.

The J gene is TRBJ1-3, the V gene TRBV3-1; the D gene is possibly TRBD1 (5 bases). V was clipped by 5 bases and J by 6 bases, with 14 bases between them. Germline CDR1 LGHDT, CDR2 YNNKEL (reference sequence). The CDR3 has 14 amino acids. The CDR3 protein is CASSTPRQLNTIYF. CDR3 bases: TGTGCCAGCAGCACACCGAGACAGTTAAACACCATATATTTT.

The J gene is TRBJ2-3, the V gene TRBV5-1; TRBD2 might be the D (6 bases). Germline V lookup: CDR1 SGHRS, CDR2 YFSETQ. Deletions cut 2 bases from V and 0 bases from J, with 10 bases between. The CDR3 is 15 residues long. CDR3 in DNA: TGCGCCAGCAGCTTCCTAGCGAGTAGCACAGATACGCAGTATTTT. It translates to CASSFLASSTDTQYF.